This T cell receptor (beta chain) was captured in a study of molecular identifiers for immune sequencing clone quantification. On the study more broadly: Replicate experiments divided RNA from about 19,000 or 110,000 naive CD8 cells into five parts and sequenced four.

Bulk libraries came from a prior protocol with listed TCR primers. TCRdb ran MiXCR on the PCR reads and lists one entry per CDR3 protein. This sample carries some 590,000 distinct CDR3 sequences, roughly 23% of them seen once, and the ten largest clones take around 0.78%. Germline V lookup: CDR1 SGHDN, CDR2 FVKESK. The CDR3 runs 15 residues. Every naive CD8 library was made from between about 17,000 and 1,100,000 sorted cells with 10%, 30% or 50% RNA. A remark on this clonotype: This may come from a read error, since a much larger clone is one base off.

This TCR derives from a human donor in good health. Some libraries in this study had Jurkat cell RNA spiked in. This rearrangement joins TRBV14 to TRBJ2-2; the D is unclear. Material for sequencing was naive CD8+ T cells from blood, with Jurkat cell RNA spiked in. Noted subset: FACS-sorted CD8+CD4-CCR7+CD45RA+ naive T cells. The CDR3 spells CASSQFGANTRELFF. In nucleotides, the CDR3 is TGTGCCAGCAGCCAATTTGGAGCGAACACCAGGGAGCTGTTTTTT.